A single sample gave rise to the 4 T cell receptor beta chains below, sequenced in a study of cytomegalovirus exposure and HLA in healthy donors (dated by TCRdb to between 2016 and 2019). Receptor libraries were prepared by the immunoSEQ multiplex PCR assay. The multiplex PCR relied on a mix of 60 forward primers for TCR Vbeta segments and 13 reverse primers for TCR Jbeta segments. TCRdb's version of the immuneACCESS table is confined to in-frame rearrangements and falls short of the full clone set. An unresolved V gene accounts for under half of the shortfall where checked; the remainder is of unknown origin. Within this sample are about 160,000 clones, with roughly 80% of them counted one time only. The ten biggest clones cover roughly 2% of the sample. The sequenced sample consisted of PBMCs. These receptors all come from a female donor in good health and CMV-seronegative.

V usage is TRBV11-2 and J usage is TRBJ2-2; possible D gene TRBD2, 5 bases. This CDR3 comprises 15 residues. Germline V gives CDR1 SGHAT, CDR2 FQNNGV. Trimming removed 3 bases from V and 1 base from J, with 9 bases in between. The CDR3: CASSFRGLNTGELFF. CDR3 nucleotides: TGTGCCAGCAGCTTTCGAGGGTTGAACACCGGGGAGCTGTTTTTT.

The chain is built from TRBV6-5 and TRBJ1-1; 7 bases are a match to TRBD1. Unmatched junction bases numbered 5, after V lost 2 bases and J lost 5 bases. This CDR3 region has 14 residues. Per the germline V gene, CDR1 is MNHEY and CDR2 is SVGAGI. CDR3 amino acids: CASSYDGQDTEAFF. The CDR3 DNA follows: TGTGCCAGCAGTTACGACGGACAGGATACTGAAGCTTTCTTT.

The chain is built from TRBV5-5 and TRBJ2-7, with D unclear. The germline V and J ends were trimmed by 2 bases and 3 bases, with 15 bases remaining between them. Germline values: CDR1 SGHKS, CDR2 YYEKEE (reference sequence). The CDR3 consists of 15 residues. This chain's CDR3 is CASSLSPSGDYEQYF. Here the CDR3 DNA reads TGTGCCAGCAGCTTAAGTCCTTCAGGCGACTACGAGCAGTACTTC.

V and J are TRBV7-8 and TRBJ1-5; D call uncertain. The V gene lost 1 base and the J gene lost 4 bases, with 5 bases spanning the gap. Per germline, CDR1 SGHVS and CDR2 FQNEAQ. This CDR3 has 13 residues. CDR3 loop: CASSLVTNQPQHF. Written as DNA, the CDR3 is TGTGCCAGCAGCTTAGTGACTAATCAGCCCCAGCATTTT.